A single sample gave rise to the 20 T cell receptor beta chains below, sequenced in a study of T cell responses to AZD1222 COVID-19 vaccine. Data came from immunoSEQ multiplex PCR; TCRdb stores just in-frame clones and leaves some out. This sample has around 130,000 clones, with 92% found just once. Sequenced material: peripheral blood, taken 28 days after the second AZD1222 dose. The origin of the receptors is an adult who received the AZD1222 COVID-19 vaccine.

This clone was seen a single time. The same CDR3 also results from other DNA sequences found in this sample. The gene calls are TRBV7-3 and TRBJ1-1; D is unclear. The CDR3 totals 13 residues. CDR1 is SGHTA and CDR2 is FQGTGA in the germline V gene. V shed 5 bases and J shed 6 bases, with 13 bases lying between them. The CDR3 coding sequence is TGTGCCAGCAGCCCCTCCACGGGCTCTGAAGCTTTCTTT. It specifies CASSPSTGSEAFF.

This rearrangement joins TRBV11-3 to TRBJ2-2, with TRBD2 as a possible D gene (7 bases). V lost 5 bases to trimming and J lost 6 bases, with 10 bases between them. The CDR3 loop spans 13 amino acids. Germline CDR1 reads SGHNT; CDR2 reads YENEEA. The CDR3 spells CASSPGGSGELFF. The CDR3 DNA sequence: TGTGCCAGCAGCCCGGGGGGCTCCGGGGAGCTGTTTTTT.

This chain joins TRBV7-9 and TRBJ2-5, with TRBD1 matching 8 bases. The CDR3 is 16 amino acids. V was pared by 3 bases and J by 2 bases, with 8 bases of the junction left unmatched. CDR1 and CDR2 from the germline V gene are SEHNR and FQNEAQ (reference sequence). The CDR3 here is CASSLGGQGLQETQYF. The CDR3 nucleotides are TGTGCCAGCAGCTTGGGCGGACAGGGCCTTCAAGAGACCCAGTACTTC.

As DNA, the CDR3 is TGTGCCAGCAGTCTGGGACAGGGGTTTCAGCCCCAGCATTTT. This codes for CASSLGQGFQPQHF. The V and J genes are TRBV28 and TRBJ1-5, with 10 positions matching TRBD1. The CDR3 is 14 residues long. CDR1 MDHEN and CDR2 SYDVKM come from the germline V gene. The ends lost 5 bases at V and 6 bases at J; junction bases unmatched: 4.

The chain combines TRBV11-1 with TRBJ2-1, with TRBD2 as a possible D gene (5 bases). CDR1 and CDR2 from the germline V gene are SGHAT and FQDESV (reference sequence). CDR3 length: 15 residues. V lost 4 bases and J 6 bases, leaving 16 bases between the germline ends. CDR3 sequence reads: CASSSWTAGGNEQFF. The DNA for the CDR3 is TGTGCCAGCAGCTCCTGGACGGCGGGCGGCAATGAGCAGTTCTTC. The full variable domain, with the rest looked up from reference TRBV11-1 and TRBJ2-1, is EAEVAQSPRYKITEKSQAVAFWCDPISGHATLYWYRQILGQGPELLVQFQDESVVDDSQLPKDRFSAERLKGVDSTLKIQPAELGDSAMYLCASSSWTAGGNEQFFGPGTRLTVL.

CDR3 loop: CASSPRGTPNDGKLFF. The CDR3 DNA sequence: TGTGCCAGCAGTCCCCGCGGGACCCCCAACGACGGAAAACTGTTTTTT. The chain employs TRBV28 and TRBJ1-4; D is perhaps TRBD1 (5 bases). This CDR3 contains 16 residues. The V and J ends lost 5 bases and 10 bases respectively, with 23 bases between them. Germline assignment: CDR1 MDHEN and CDR2 SYDVKM.

The rearrangement uses TRBV4-2 and TRBJ2-2, with D perhaps assigned TRBD1 or TRBD2 (5 bases each). Trimming stripped 2 bases from V and 6 bases from J, with 13 bases between. CDR3 length equals 15 residues. The germline CDR1 and CDR2 sequences are LGHNA and YNFKEQ. CDR3: CASSQKPLGAGELFF. For the CDR3, the DNA is TGTGCCAGCAGCCAAAAACCCTTGGGGGCCGGGGAGCTGTTTTTT.

This chain uses TRBV7-2 with TRBJ2-2; D is ambiguous. V shed 2 bases and J shed 2 bases, with 6 bases lying between them. The germline gives CDR1 SGHTA, CDR2 FQGNSA. There are 14 residues in the CDR3. For the CDR3, the DNA is TGTGCCAGCAGCTTATACAGAAACACCGGGGAGCTGTTTTTT. This sequence encodes CASSLYRNTGELFF.

This chain joins TRBV27 and TRBJ1-1, with D perhaps matching TRBD1 (6 bases). There are 13 residues in the CDR3. V was shortened by 5 bases and J by 7 bases, with 14 bases between the two germline ends. Germline CDR1 reads MNHEY; CDR2 reads SMNVEV (reference sequence). The CDR3 sequence: CASSTRQAVEAFF. As DNA, the CDR3 is TGTGCCAGCAGTACTCGACAGGCTGTTGAAGCTTTCTTT.

The V call is TRBV6-5, the J call TRBJ2-6; D is ambiguous. CDR3 size: 14 residues. CDR1 is MNHEY and CDR2 is SVGAGI in the germline V gene. Trimming took off 7 bases at V and 0 bases at J, with 7 bases between the two ends. The CDR3 DNA is TGTGCCAGCAAGTCCAACTCTGGGGCCAACGTCCTGACTTTC. Amino acids: CASKSNSGANVLTF.

The gene calls are TRBV5-4 and TRBJ2-7, with 9 bases aligning to TRBD1. The J segment lost 1 base and the V segment lost 4 bases, leaving 9 bases of the junction unmatched. The CDR3 spans 16 residues. Germline V gives CDR1 SGHNT, CDR2 YYREEE (reference sequence). CDR3 bases: TGTGCCAGCAGCCTATCGTTAGGACAGGGGTCCTACGAGCAGTACTTC. Its translation is CASSLSLGQGSYEQYF.

The V gene is TRBV4-2, the J gene TRBJ2-3; D gene uncertain. Germline V gives CDR1 LGHNA, CDR2 YNFKEQ. Between the trimmed V and J ends, which lost 1 base and 4 bases, there was a span of 9 bases. The CDR3 runs 14 residues. CDR3 bases: TGTGCCAGCAGCCAAGCTAACGGCGCAGATACGCAGTATTTT. This gives the protein CASSQANGADTQYF.

This clone was detected only once. This rearrangement joins TRBV9 to TRBJ1-6; D gene ambiguous. Germline V lookup: CDR1 SGDLS, CDR2 YYNGEE. The CDR3 spans 16 residues. Trimming removed 0 bases at V and 8 bases at J, with 15 bases between. The DNA of the CDR3 is TGTGCCAGCAGCGTAGCTAGGGCAGAAGTAGATTCACCCCTCCACTTT. It codes for CASSVARAEVDSPLHF.

In DNA, the CDR3 is TGCGCCAGCAGCTTGGTGGCGGCTGGAAACACCATATATTTT. Translation: CASSLVAAGNTIYF. J is TRBJ1-3 and V is TRBV5-1; D remains unclear. With 0 bases removed from V and 2 bases from J, the gap between germline ends came to 6 bases. The CDR3 is 14 residues long. Germline V CDR1 and CDR2: SGHRS, YFSETQ.

V is TRBV27 and J is TRBJ1-6, with D unclear. The CDR3 loop spans 12 amino acids. Germline CDR1 and CDR2: MNHEY and SMNVEV (reference sequence). The ends were cut back, 9 bases at V and 0 bases at J, with 3 bases in the middle. The CDR3 region has the DNA TGTGCCAGTAGCTCCTATAATTCACCCCTCCACTTT. Translating gives CASSSYNSPLHF.

This rearrangement joins TRBV18 to TRBJ1-2, with D uncertain. The length of the CDR3 is 14 residues. The V gene lost 2 bases and the J gene lost 8 bases, with 15 bases spanning the gap. From germline, CDR1 is KGHSH and CDR2 LQKENI. The CDR3 DNA sequence: TGTGCCAGCTCACCATCAGGTGGGTCGGAGGGCTACACCTTC. It codes for CASSPSGGSEGYTF.

The chain combines TRBV3-1 (or the pseudogene TRBV3-2) with TRBJ2-2, with a weak D call TRBD1 (6 bases). CDR1 is LGHDT, CDR2 YNNKEL, per germline (reference sequence). The CDR3 consists of 17 residues. Trimming stripped 4 bases from V and 7 bases from J, with 22 bases between. CDR3 bases: TGTGCCAGCAGCCCGCCTTGGGGGCGAGCGTCCGGCGGGGAGCTGTTTTTT. Protein: CASSPPWGRASGGELFF.

The chain combines TRBV7-6 with TRBJ1-2; 7 bases align to TRBD1. From germline, CDR1 is SGHVS and CDR2 FNYEAQ. The ends lost 1 base at V and 6 bases at J; junction bases unmatched: 8. The CDR3 contains 15 residues. DNA for the CDR3: TGTGCCAGCAGCTTAGATTTTGGGACAGAGAATGGCTACACCTTC. This translates into CASSLDFGTENGYTF. Looking up the rest from reference TRBV7-6 and TRBJ1-2 gives the full variable domain: GAGVSQSPRYKVTKRGQDVALRCDPISGHVSLYWYRQALGQGPEFLTYFNYEAQQDKSGLPNDRFSAERPEGSISTLTIQRTEQRDSAMYRCASSLDFGTENGYTFGSGTRLTVV.

The rearrangement links TRBV18 to TRBJ2-7; D uncertain. This CDR3 is 14 amino acids long. V was clipped by 0 bases and J by 5 bases, with 11 bases between them. In germline, CDR1 is KGHSH, CDR2 LQKENI. The CDR3 reads CASSPPSGGDEQYF. The CDR3 DNA is TGTGCCAGCTCACCACCCTCGGGTGGCGACGAGCAGTACTTC.

The genes are TRBV27 and TRBJ1-2; tentatively, D is TRBD1 (6 bases). CDR1 and CDR2 (germline): MNHEY, SMNVEV (reference sequence). V was pared by 4 bases and J by 4 bases, with 25 bases between. This CDR3 comprises 18 residues. The CDR3 spells CASSSISRGGRGLYGYTF. The CDR3 DNA reads TGTGCCAGCAGTTCCATCTCGCGGGGTGGCAGGGGCCTCTATGGCTACACCTTC.